The 30 T cell receptor beta chains listed next were all sequenced from one sample in a study of blood T cell repertoires in COVID-19 (dated by TCRdb to the early 2020s). Libraries were built with the immunoSEQ multiplex PCR assay. The table comes from immuneACCESS by way of TCRdb, which keeps in-frame sequences with V and J called. Part of the clones is missing from these tables; in studies checked, under half for an unresolved V gene and the rest for unknown reasons. In all, the sample holds about 240,000 clones, and approximately 80% of those were seen once. Roughly 8% of the sample is taken by the ten largest. Source material: peripheral blood. The receptors here all came from a woman older than 75 with COVID-19, enrolled during active disease.

The CDR3 DNA is TGTGCCAGCAGCCGGGACAACGGGGAGACCCAGTACTTC. Translated, it gives CASSRDNGETQYF. V gene TRBV7-9 combines with J gene TRBJ2-5, with D possibly being TRBD1 (6 bases). In germline, CDR1 is SEHNR, CDR2 FQNEAQ (reference sequence). The length of the CDR3 is 13 residues. V was clipped by 5 bases and J by 5 bases, with 12 bases between them. Drawing the rest from reference TRBV7-9 and TRBJ2-5, the complete variable domain is DTGVSQNPRHKITKRGQNVTFRCDPISEHNRLYWYRQTLGQGPEFLTYFQNEAQLEKSRLLSDRFSAERPKGSFSTLEIQRTEQGDSAMYLCASSRDNGETQYFGPGTRLLVL.

On this clone itself: One end of the junction fails to match germline, which may point to a read error. J is TRBJ1-2 and V is TRBV2, with no clear D. Germline lookup yields CDR1 SNHLY and CDR2 FYNNEI. The CDR3 is made up of 14 amino acids. For the CDR3, the DNA is TGTGCCAGCAGTGACACTCGATTTAACGATGGCTACACCTTC. It translates to CASSDTRFNDGYTF. Variable domain in full (rest from reference TRBV2 and TRBJ1-2): EPEVTQTPSHQVTQMGQEVILRCVPISNHLYFYWYRQILGQKVEFLVSFYNNEISEKSEIFDDQFSVERPDGSNFTLKIRSTKLEDSAMYFCASSDTRFNDGYTFGSGTRLTVV.

The rearrangement uses TRBV4-2 and TRBJ2-7; 7 nucleotides line up with TRBD1. The CDR3 has 15 amino acids. Unmatched junction bases numbered 6, after V lost 1 base and J lost 3 bases. CDR1 is LGHNA, CDR2 YNFKEQ, per germline. The CDR3 protein is CASSQASGQSYEQYF. The CDR3 coding sequence is TGTGCCAGCAGCCAAGCCTCGGGACAGAGCTACGAGCAGTACTTC.

This chain connects TRBV18 to TRBJ1-1; 7 bases are shared with TRBD1. Germline V lookup: CDR1 KGHSH, CDR2 LQKENI. The CDR3 spans 15 residues. V shed 8 bases, J shed 5 bases, and the junction held 14 bases outside the gene matches. Here the CDR3 reads CASQDRIDGDTEAFF. In DNA, the CDR3 is TGTGCCAGCCAGGACAGGATAGACGGAGATACTGAAGCTTTCTTT.

This clone came up once. The J gene is TRBJ2-3, the V gene TRBV21-1; the table names TRBD2, a call not compared with the DNA. TRBV21-1 is reported as a pseudogene. CDR3 size: 16 residues. The CDR3 spells CASSTGTSGNADTQYF. CDR3 sequence (DNA): TGTGCCAGCAGCACCGGGACTAGCGGGAACGCAGATACGCAGTATTTT.

The V gene is TRBV7-6, the J gene TRBJ2-2; weak D call: TRBD1 (6 bases). The ends were cut back, 1 base at V and 6 bases at J, with 15 bases in the middle. Germline assignment: CDR1 SGHVS and CDR2 FNYEAQ. There are 16 residues in the CDR3. For the CDR3, the DNA is TGTGCCAGCAGCTTAGGGGGGCAGGGATATGCCGGGGAGCTGTTTTTT. This sequence encodes CASSLGGQGYAGELFF.

Here the CDR3 reads CATSDGGTRSNEQFF. Here the CDR3 DNA reads TGTGCCACCAGTGATGGGGGGACTAGGAGCAATGAGCAGTTCTTC. The gene calls are TRBV24-1 and TRBJ2-1, with TRBD2 identical over 8 bases. CDR3 size: 15 residues. The germline CDR1 and CDR2 sequences are KGHDR and SFDVKD. After removal of 3 bases from V and 6 bases from J, the junction contained 6 bases not matched to a gene.

The chain carries TRBV7-2 and TRBJ2-5; tentatively, D is TRBD2 (6 bases). In germline, CDR1 is SGHTA, CDR2 FQGNSA. This CDR3 region has 15 residues. Trimming shortened V by 1 base and J by 3 bases, and 12 bases separated the two germline ends. The CDR3 bases are TGTGCCAGCAGCTTAGTTAGGAGGAGGGAAGAGACCCAGTACTTC. This gives the protein CASSLVRRREETQYF.

The chain uses TRBV4-3 and TRBJ1-4, with D tentatively TRBD1 (6 bases). Per the germline V gene, CDR1 is LGHNA and CDR2 is YSLEER. V lost 0 bases and J 4 bases, leaving 15 bases between the germline ends. CDR3 length equals 17 residues. The CDR3 sequence: CASSQESGAGFNEKLFF. CDR3 coding DNA: TGCGCCAGCAGCCAAGAGTCAGGGGCCGGGTTTAATGAAAAACTGTTTTTT.

The chain carries TRBV7-9 and TRBJ2-1, with 8 bases matching TRBD2. CDR1 and CDR2 (germline): SEHNR, FQNEAQ (reference sequence). Trimming took 5 bases from V and 6 from J; bases not matched to a gene: 12. The CDR3 is 16 residues long. CDR3 in amino acids: CASSPSYSGLVNEQFF. The CDR3 DNA reads as TGTGCCAGCAGCCCCTCCTATTCGGGACTAGTCAATGAGCAGTTCTTC. The full variable domain, completed using reference TRBV7-9 and TRBJ2-1, is DTGVSQNPRHKITKRGQNVTFRCDPISEHNRLYWYRQTLGQGPEFLTYFQNEAQLEKSRLLSDRFSAERPKGSFSTLEIQRTEQGDSAMYLCASSPSYSGLVNEQFFGPGTRLTVL.

The gene calls are TRBV28 and TRBJ2-7; D may be TRBD2 (7 bases). Germline loops: CDR1 MDHEN, CDR2 SYDVKM. The CDR3 is 15 residues long. Deletions cut 5 bases from V and 7 bases from J, with 21 bases between. DNA of the CDR3: TGTGCCAGCAGTCCCCCAGGGGCGGGAGCCCGTGAGCAGTACTTC. Protein product: CASSPPGAGAREQYF.

Concerning this clone: This sample also contains other DNA sequences that code for the same CDR3. The V call is TRBV29-1, the J call TRBJ1-1, with a tentative D call TRBD1 (6 bases). The CDR3 is made up of 12 amino acids. Per the germline V gene, CDR1 is SQVTM and CDR2 is ANQGSEA. V was cut by 6 bases and J by 1 base, with 9 bases left in between. The CDR3 here is CSVRRGNTEAFF. The CDR3 region has the DNA TGCAGCGTCCGCAGGGGGAACACTGAAGCTTTCTTT.

This chain uses TRBV6-2 or TRBV6-3 with TRBJ1-1; 9 bases are shared with TRBD1. With V trimmed by 4 bases and J by 4 bases, 13 bases remained unmatched. The CDR3 is 17 residues long. The germline gives CDR1 MNHEY, CDR2 SVGEGT. DNA for the CDR3: TGTGCCAGCAGTTTCCACAATTCGGACAGGGGATCCACTGAAGCTTTCTTT. Translation: CASSFHNSDRGSTEAFF.

This chain connects TRBV11-3 to TRBJ2-2; 9 bases are a match to TRBD1. CDR1 is SGHNT, CDR2 YENEEA, per germline. Trimming at V came to 4 bases and at J to 7 bases, leaving 7 bases not matched to a gene. The CDR3 is 15 amino acids. This CDR3 is CASSSDRGKNGELFF. CDR3 coding DNA: TGTGCCAGCAGCTCGGACAGGGGAAAGAACGGGGAGCTGTTTTTT.

V gene TRBV10-3 combines with J gene TRBJ2-3; 7 bases align to TRBD1. This CDR3 region has 15 residues. Germline loops: CDR1 ENHRY, CDR2 SYGVKD. Germline trimming cut 0 bases from V and 2 bases from J; bases unmatched to any gene: 2. CDR3 residues: CAISESDRPTDTQYF. CDR3 nucleotides: TGTGCCATCAGTGAGTCGGACAGGCCCACAGATACGCAGTATTTT.

This chain joins TRBV3-1 (or the pseudogene TRBV3-2) and TRBJ1-4, with no clear D. With 1 base removed from V and 8 bases from J, the gap between germline ends came to 5 bases. This CDR3 has 12 residues. Germline V gene data show CDR1 as LGHDT and CDR2 as YNNKEL (reference sequence). In DNA form, the CDR3 reads TGTGCCAGCAGCCAAGGAGGAGAAAAACTGTTTTTT. It is translated as CASSQGGEKLFF.

CDR3 nucleotides: TGTGCCTGGGAGGGAGCAGATACGCAGTATTTT. As protein: CAWEGADTQYF. The chain carries TRBV30 and TRBJ2-3; D is possibly TRBD2 (5 bases). The V gene's germline CDR1 is GTSNPN and CDR2 SVGIG (reference sequence). This CDR3 has 11 residues. The V end lost 5 bases, the J end lost 4 bases, and 7 bases lay between the germline ends.

V gene TRBV28 combines with J gene TRBJ2-5; 12 positions agree with TRBD2. The CDR3 spans 18 residues. Germline V gene data show CDR1 as MDHEN and CDR2 as SYDVKM. V was pared by 8 bases and J by 4 bases, with 17 bases of the junction left unmatched. As DNA, the CDR3 is TGTGCCAGCCCCCCTCGAGGACTAGCGGGACCCACTGGAGAGACCCAGTACTTC. Protein product: CASPPRGLAGPTGETQYF.

The chain joins TRBV4-1 to TRBJ1-5; no firm D call. V was trimmed by 1 base and J by 6 bases, leaving 10 bases between them. This CDR3 contains 14 residues. Germline V CDR1 and CDR2: MGHRA, YSYEKL. CDR3 sequence: CASSQGPNGQPQHF. The CDR3, as DNA: TGCGCCAGCAGCCAAGGTCCTAACGGTCAGCCCCAGCATTTT.

This chain connects TRBV4-3 to TRBJ1-1; tentative D call: TRBD1 (6 bases). The CDR3 covers 13 residues. The ends were cut back, 4 bases at V and 7 bases at J, with 13 bases in the middle. Per the germline V gene, CDR1 is LGHNA and CDR2 is YSLEER. The CDR3 sequence: CASSLRGYGEAFF. As DNA, the CDR3 is TGCGCCAGCAGCCTTAGGGGGTACGGTGAAGCTTTCTTT.

CDR3: CASSYGDRGPYGYTF. The CDR3 DNA reads as TGTGCCAGCAGTTACGGGGACAGGGGGCCCTATGGCTACACCTTC. The chain carries TRBV6-5 and TRBJ1-2, with 12 nucleotides matching TRBD1. CDR1 is MNHEY and CDR2 is SVGAGI in the germline V gene. The ends lost 2 bases at V and 4 bases at J; junction bases unmatched: 2. The CDR3 runs 15 residues.

V is TRBV5-1 and J is TRBJ2-1; D may be TRBD1 (6 bases). Germline assignment: CDR1 SGHRS and CDR2 YFSETQ. Trimming removed 4 bases at V and 6 bases at J, with 17 bases between. The CDR3 sequence is 15 residues long. In DNA form, the CDR3 reads TGCGCCAGCAGCCAGGGGTTGGGGATCGTCAATGAGCAGTTCTTC. Translated, it gives CASSQGLGIVNEQFF.

The chain links TRBV28 to TRBJ2-5; 7 bases map to TRBD2. Germline assignment: CDR1 MDHEN and CDR2 SYDVKM. V lost 7 bases and J lost 4; bases outside the gene matches: 3. The CDR3 has 12 amino acids. The CDR3 is CASMGGGETQYF. The CDR3 DNA follows: TGTGCCAGCATGGGGGGGGGAGAGACCCAGTACTTC. Full variable domain (rest looked up from reference TRBV28 and TRBJ2-5): DVKVTQSSRYLVKRTGEKVFLECVQDMDHENMFWYRQDPGLGLRLIYFSYDVKMKEKGDIPEGYSVSREKKERFSLILESASTNQTSMYLCASMGGGETQYFGPGTRLLVL.

The chain links TRBV7-2 to TRBJ2-3; TRBD2 matches 9 bases. Per the germline V gene, CDR1 is SGHTA and CDR2 is FQGNSA. The junction had 11 bases not matched to a gene; V was cut back by 5 bases and J by 5 bases. CDR3 length: 16 amino acids. Here the CDR3 DNA reads TGTGCCAGCAGCCCCACCGGCGGGAGGGGGAGAGATACGCAGTATTTT. Its protein is CASSPTGGRGRDTQYF.

The V call is TRBV6-5, the J call TRBJ1-3, with 7 bases fitting TRBD1. Germline values: CDR1 MNHEY, CDR2 SVGAGI. The V gene end was trimmed by 0 bases and the J gene end by 1 base; junction bases not matched to a gene: 3. CDR3 length equals 16 residues. CDR3 loop: CASSYSTGYSGNTIYF. CDR3 coding DNA: TGTGCCAGCAGTTACTCGACAGGGTATTCTGGAAACACCATATATTTT.

The chain employs TRBV18 and TRBJ1-5, with TRBD1 as a possible D gene (5 bases). With 5 bases removed from V and 8 bases from J, the gap between germline ends came to 13 bases. The CDR3 consists of 13 residues. Per germline, CDR1 KGHSH and CDR2 LQKENI. CDR3 nucleotides: TGTGCCAGCTCAGTGGGACTAGGTGAGCCCCAGCATTTT. Translating it yields CASSVGLGEPQHF.

This clone was seen ten or more times. The chain uses TRBV6-5 and TRBJ1-1; tentatively, D is TRBD1 (5 bases). Trimming pared 6 bases from V and 3 bases from J, leaving 14 bases between. The CDR3 contains 14 residues. The germline V gene has CDR1 MNHEY and CDR2 SVGAGI. The DNA for the CDR3 is TGTGCCAGCAGCCCCGAGGGGAGGGACACTGAAGCTTTCTTT. Translating gives CASSPEGRDTEAFF.

The chain is built from TRBV5-4 and TRBJ2-7; 8 bases line up with TRBD1. This CDR3 is built from 16 residues. Germline V gene sequence: CDR1 SGHNT, CDR2 YYREEE (reference sequence). V shed 4 bases and J 6 bases; nucleotides not matched to a gene: 15. The CDR3 bases are TGTGCCAGCAGCGGCGGCGGAGGGCAGGGGGCTTTCGAGCAGTACTTC. As protein: CASSGGGGQGAFEQYF. The full variable domain, with the rest looked up from reference TRBV5-4 and TRBJ2-7, is ETGVTQSPTHLIKTRGQQVTLRCSSQSGHNTVSWYQQALGQGPQFIFQYYREEENGRGNFPPRFSGLQFPNYSSELNVNALELDDSALYLCASSGGGGQGAFEQYFGPGTRLTVT.

V and J are TRBV2 and TRBJ1-1; no clear D gene. The CDR3 runs to 14 residues. V shed 5 bases and J shed 6 bases, with 16 bases lying between them. The germline V gene has CDR1 SNHLY and CDR2 FYNNEI. CDR3 DNA sequence: TGTGCCAGCAGTTACGACGGCAGGTGGGCTGAAGCTTTCTTT. This gives the protein CASSYDGRWAEAFF.

The rearrangement joins TRBV27 to TRBJ1-5; D not certain. Trimming cost V 1 base and J 6 bases, with 7 bases left between them. The CDR3 runs to 13 residues. CDR1 and CDR2 from the germline V gene are MNHEY and SMNVEV (reference sequence). CDR3 sequence (DNA): TGTGCCAGCAGTTTATTAGGGAGTCAGCCCCAGCATTTT. Protein: CASSLLGSQPQHF.